The TCR beta chain under discussion was sequenced for a study of a mutant IDH1 vaccine in newly diagnosed glioma. Study overall: Before enrollment, patients got radiotherapy alone, temozolomide alone, or mostly the combination.

This CDR3 spans 14 amino acids. V was pared by 4 bases and J by 3 bases, with 12 bases between. Germline loops: CDR1 SGHNT, CDR2 YYREEE (reference sequence). Notes on this clone: Antigen: not known.

The data were produced by immunoSEQ multiplex PCR, yet TCRdb's version contains in-frame clones alone and is incomplete. The sample holds roughly 52,000 clones, approximately 80% seen once. The time point here: week 35, safety follow-up. What each vaccine dose contained was 300 ug of mutant IDH1 20-mer peptide, accompanied by topical imiquimod. This clonotype was sampled from a woman aged 18-29 years with glioma. This material consisted of PBMCs, taken from a glioma patient whose treatment included an IDH1 peptide vaccine. This rearrangement joins TRBV5-4 to TRBJ2-3; D remains unclear. This CDR3 is CASSRGIQTDTQYF. In nucleotides, the CDR3 is TGTGCCAGCAGCCGAGGAATCCAAACAGATACGCAGTATTTT.